This TCR beta chain was retrieved from a study of T cells in Graves' hyperthyroidism and ophthalmopathy. The investigators amplified TCR beta CDR3 regions from RNA transcripts. Initially, a first-round RT-PCR of the TCR CDR3 employed the HTBI primer set. From the multiplex PCR reads, TCRdb called clonotypes with MiXCR, one entry per CDR3 protein. This table holds 250,000 to 350,000 distinct CDR3 sequences, over 15% found once. Of note for this clonotype: Its cognate antigen is unknown.

Study outcomes and limitations: Most thyroid clonotypes that were expanded above 0.001 also turned up in blood. In simple terms, a model built on 13 V-J features told ophthalmopathy apart from stable hyperthyroidism.

This TCR derives from an older woman with Graves' ophthalmopathy. The sample comprised blood.

CDR3: CASSVGRASGNTIYF. The CDR3 DNA reads as TGTGCCAGCAGCGTAGGCCGAGCCTCTGGAAACACCATATATTTT. The chain links TRBV9 to TRBJ1-3; the D is unclear. V shed 0 bases and J shed 0 bases, with 7 bases lying between them. Germline V CDR1 and CDR2: SGDLS, YYNGEE. CDR3 length: 15 amino acids. The variable domain in full, completed from reference TRBV9 and TRBJ1-3, reads DSGVTQTPKHLITATGQRVTLRCSPRSGDLSVYWYQQSLDQGLQFLIQYYNGEERAKGNILERFSAQQFPDLHSELNLSSLELGDSALYFCASSVGRASGNTIYFGEGSWLTVV.